These T cell receptor beta chains were read from a single sample in a study of blood T cell repertoires in COVID-19. Produced via immunoSEQ multiplex PCR; TCRdb's table is partial and in-frame only. This table has some 300,000 clones, under 90% appearing once. Sequencing was carried out using PBMCs or T cells enriched from blood (not recorded which). The source of these receptors is a man younger than 40 who had recovered from COVID-19. CDR3s include the opening cysteine and the closing phenylalanine or tryptophan.

j_call v_call cdr3_aa
TRBJ2-3 TRBV27 CASSSRPTREDGDTQYF
TRBJ2-3 TRBV4-2 CASSQDRAGRIPDTQYF
TRBJ2-5 TRBV15 CATSRVSRGAGKTQYF
TRBJ2-3 TRBV7-2 CASSLARERAQYF
TRBJ1-4 TRBV2 CASSPGTGVEKLFF
TRBJ1-1 TRBV18 CASSPSGDTAFF
TRBJ2-1 TRBV27 CASSWGSGGEYGNEQFF
TRBJ1-5 TRBV5-8 CASSLRREPQHF
TRBJ2-2 TRBV5-1 CASSPDRGKGGELFF
TRBJ1-2 TRBV11-2 CASSPGQRGGYTF
TRBJ2-5 TRBV28 CASSLTAGGAETQYF
TRBJ1-1 TRBV12-3/TRBV12-4 CASKVGDTEAFF
TRBJ1-5 TRBV7-9 CASSSGTGYNQPQHF
TRBJ2-7 TRBV11-2 CASSLARFLAGGTYEQYF
TRBJ1-1 TRBV29-1 CSIRKNTEAFF
TRBJ2-3 TRBV2 CASNLGDFRDTQYF
TRBJ1-2 TRBV7-9 CASSFPGENYGYTF
TRBJ2-7 TRBV6-5 CASRREGALAEQYF
TRBJ1-4 TRBV5-6 CASSRRGSAEKLFF
TRBJ2-7 TRBV6-5 CASSQGPFYEQYF
TRBJ2-2 TRBV10-3 CAISDVSGRLNTGELFF
TRBJ2-3 TRBV18 CASSHGRGWSTDTQYF
TRBJ2-7 TRBV4-1 CASSQFGAGGSYEQYF
TRBJ2-2 TRBV6-5 CASSYSRRANTGELFF
TRBJ1-6 TRBV7-8 CASSSGQGHSPLHF
TRBJ2-3 TRBV24-1 CATSPAGGTDTQYF
TRBJ1-3 TRBV4-2 CASRKTPFSGNTIYF
TRBJ1-3 TRBV6-6 CASRSDSSGNTIYF
TRBJ2-7 TRBV5-1 CASSLSPTEASSEQYF
TRBJ2-1 TRBV27 CASRLGGTLDNEQFF
TRBJ2-7 TRBV5-1 CASSLSQSYEQYF
TRBJ2-3 TRBV5-5 CASSLPQGFADTQYF
TRBJ2-1 TRBV4-1 CASSQEVAGTEQFF
TRBJ2-5 TRBV18 CASSPPGQGVQETQYF
TRBJ1-1 TRBV28 CASSSPLNMNTEAFF
TRBJ2-7 TRBV3-1/TRBV3-2 CASSRDRLRAYEQYF
TRBJ1-2 TRBV3-1/TRBV3-2 CASSQRTGETGYTF
TRBJ1-1 TRBV24-1 CATSGGTGSTEAFF
TRBJ2-5 TRBV28 CASSRSLAGDSETQYF
TRBJ2-1 TRBV5-4 CASLRGGTNEQFF
TRBJ2-1 TRBV5-1 CASSLLGDRFYNEQFF
TRBJ1-5 TRBV6-6 CASSYAAGGQPQHF
TRBJ1-5 TRBV2 CASTGQNVGSNQPQHF
TRBJ2-1 TRBV19 CASSIGGRAWYEQFF
TRBJ1-6 TRBV2 CASRGRTEAKGSPLHF
TRBJ2-1 TRBV5-1 CASAIAGGNEQFF